This T cell receptor (beta chain) was profiled in a study of T-cell reconstitution after alpha-beta-depleted transplantation in children. This clonotype has a count of ten or more. CDR3 length: 14 amino acids. The germline V gene has CDR1 MGHRA and CDR2 YSYEKL. V gave up 4 bases and J gave up 4 bases, with 11 bases separating them. Construction of the TCRbeta library involved unique molecular identifiers. TCRdb passed the PCR reads through MiXCR, listing each CDR3 protein once. The sample contains more than 85,000 distinct CDR3 sequences, 10% of which appear only once. Sequences were derived from PBMCs from the stem cell graft donor, sampled from the stem cell graft. V is TRBV4-1 and J is TRBJ1-5; unclear D gene. This sequence was found in a human donor who donated a stem cell graft to a child with acute lymphoblastic leukemia. CDR3 residues: CASSPGKRNQPQHF. The CDR3 bases are TGCGCCAGCAGCCCCGGGAAAAGGAATCAGCCCCAGCATTTT.